These 19 T cell receptor beta chains share one sample of origin, sequenced in a study of OX40 agonist ivuxolimab in advanced cancers. The repertoire was sequenced with immunoSEQ multiplex PCR; TCRdb's copy has only in-frame clones and lacks some. The sample holds 20,000 or so clones, 90% seen once. Sequencing was performed on CD4+ or CD8+ T cells sorted from blood, taken in a trial of the OX40 agonist ivuxolimab. Receptors originate from an adult with an advanced solid tumor such as melanoma, head and neck, liver or kidney cancer.

This clone was picked up a small number of times. This chain links TRBV5-1 with TRBJ2-3; D is perhaps TRBD1 (5 bases). This CDR3 comprises 15 residues. Germline V gene data show CDR1 as SGHRS and CDR2 as YFSETQ. Trimming stripped 0 bases from V and 4 bases from J, with 12 bases between. The CDR3 is CASSLGDSRADTQYF. CDR3 in DNA: TGCGCCAGCAGCTTGGGAGACAGTAGAGCAGATACGCAGTATTTT.

The chain couples TRBV28 to TRBJ2-1; D is perhaps TRBD1 (5 bases). There are 15 residues in the CDR3. The V gene's germline CDR1 is MDHEN and CDR2 SYDVKM. Trimming shortened V by 10 bases and J by 3 bases, and 19 bases separated the two germline ends. This CDR3 is CATARVAGFYNEQFF. The DNA of the CDR3 is TGTGCCACCGCTAGGGTGGCAGGGTTCTACAATGAGCAGTTCTTC.

The gene calls are TRBV7-8 and TRBJ1-2; maybe TRBD1 (6 bases). Trimming took off 5 bases at V and 4 bases at J, with 20 bases between the two ends. Germline CDR1 SGHVS, CDR2 FQNEAQ. The CDR3 is 16 amino acids. This CDR3 is CASSPGDISFPYGYTF. Written as DNA, the CDR3 is TGTGCCAGCAGCCCAGGGGACATTTCCTTTCCCTATGGCTACACCTTC.

The genes are TRBV6-6 and TRBJ2-7; a weak D match, TRBD2 (5 bases). CDR3 length: 14 residues. The V and J ends lost 5 bases and 4 bases respectively, with 15 bases between them. The germline gives CDR1 MNHNY, CDR2 SVGAGI (reference sequence). The CDR3 loop reads CASSLSGTGYEQYF. The CDR3 DNA reads TGTGCCAGCAGTCTCTCCGGCACGGGGTACGAGCAGTACTTC.

The rearrangement links TRBV6-5 to TRBJ1-1; TRBD1 aligns across 7 bases. Trimming at V came to 2 bases and at J to 7 bases, leaving 7 bases not matched to a gene. Germline CDR1 MNHEY, CDR2 SVGAGI. This CDR3 has 14 residues. The CDR3 DNA reads as TGTGCCAGCAGTTACGCCCGGGACAGAGTTGAAGCTTTCTTT. It translates to CASSYARDRVEAFF.

This rearrangement joins TRBV7-8 to TRBJ1-1, with D perhaps matching TRBD1 (6 bases). The CDR3 covers 14 residues. Germline loops: CDR1 SGHVS, CDR2 FQNEAQ. V was shortened by 4 bases and J by 5 bases, with 14 bases between the two germline ends. The CDR3 protein is CASSSRSRGTEAFF. The DNA for the CDR3 is TGTGCCAGCAGCTCACGCAGCAGGGGTACTGAAGCTTTCTTT.

V gene TRBV4-1 combines with J gene TRBJ1-2; 7 bases agree with TRBD1. Unmatched junction bases numbered 13, after V lost 1 base and J lost 8 bases. The CDR3 consists of 16 residues. Germline-derived CDR1 and CDR2 are MGHRA and YSYEKL. Written as DNA, the CDR3 is TGCGCCAGCAGCCAAGTTGGAGGAGGGGGCATTCAAGGCTACACCTTC. It codes for CASSQVGGGGIQGYTF.

This clone occurred a few times. The chain links TRBV28 to TRBJ2-1, with 12 bases that match TRBD2. The CDR3 has 15 residues. Trimming removed 8 bases from V and 6 bases from J; junction bases left unmatched: 8. Germline CDR1 and CDR2: MDHEN and SYDVKM. In nucleotides, the CDR3 is TGTGCCAGCCACCGACTAGCGGGAGACCTCAATGAGCAGTTCTTC. It is translated as CASHRLAGDLNEQFF.

The sample holds a few counts of this clone. The CDR3 spells CAIPPGGHYGYTF. The CDR3 region has the DNA TGTGCCATTCCCCCAGGGGGCCACTATGGCTACACCTTC. The V gene is TRBV2, the J gene TRBJ1-2; TRBD1 matches 8 bases. The germline V gene has CDR1 SNHLY and CDR2 FYNNEI. The CDR3 is 13 residues long. The V gene end was trimmed by 10 bases and the J gene end by 3 bases; junction bases not matched to a gene: 7.

The chain carries TRBV7-2 and TRBJ2-7; 8 bases fit TRBD1. The germline gives CDR1 SGHTA, CDR2 FQGNSA. The CDR3 is 15 residues long. The ends lost 2 bases at V and 2 bases at J; junction bases unmatched: 5. The CDR3 is CASSLPGQVTYEQYF. The CDR3 coding sequence is TGTGCCAGCAGCTTACCGGGACAGGTCACCTACGAGCAGTACTTC.

In its sample, this clone was seen once. The rearrangement links TRBV9 to TRBJ2-2; TRBD2 matches 10 bases. Germline CDR1 is SGDLS and CDR2 is YYNGEE. The CDR3 sequence is 15 residues long. The ends lost 5 bases at V and 3 bases at J; junction bases unmatched: 4. The CDR3 here is CASRSGTSDTGELFF. The CDR3 DNA sequence: TGTGCCAGCAGGTCCGGGACTAGCGACACCGGGGAGCTGTTTTTT.

The chain uses TRBV19 and TRBJ2-1, with 8 bases identical to TRBD1. CDR1 is LNHDA and CDR2 is SQIVND in the germline V gene (reference sequence). V lost 3 bases, J lost 10 bases, and 11 bases stayed unmatched. CDR3 length equals 15 residues. CDR3 sequence (DNA): TGTGCCAGTAGTATTGGCAGGGGGCGCGATGGGGAGCAGTTCTTC. As protein: CASSIGRGRDGEQFF.

A note on this clone: One end of the junction is discordant with germline, which a read error may explain. V is TRBV5-4 and J is TRBJ2-7, with 7 bases fitting TRBD2. The germline CDR1 and CDR2 sequences are SGHNT and YYREEE (reference sequence). The CDR3 totals 14 residues. The CDR3 nucleotides read TGTGCCAGCACCTTGGGAGGGAGCTCCTACGAGCAGTACTTC. It translates to CASTLGGSSYEQYF.

The rearrangement links TRBV11-2 to TRBJ1-4; D unresolved. This CDR3 is 12 amino acids long. Deletions cut 7 bases from V and 6 bases from J, with 9 bases between. The germline gives CDR1 SGHAT, CDR2 FQNNGV. This chain's CDR3 is CASNGDDEKLFF. In DNA form, the CDR3 reads TGTGCCAGCAACGGTGACGATGAAAAACTGTTTTTT.

The V call is TRBV4-3, the J call TRBJ1-2, with D perhaps matching TRBD1 (5 bases). Trimming stripped 1 base from V and 5 bases from J, with 17 bases between. CDR3 length: 16 residues. Germline V gives CDR1 LGHNA, CDR2 YSLEER. The CDR3 reads CASSQARAGRSYGYTF. The CDR3 DNA is TGCGCCAGCAGCCAAGCCAGGGCGGGAAGGTCGTATGGCTACACCTTC.

The V gene is TRBV5-1, the J gene TRBJ2-1; possibly TRBD1 or TRBD2 for D (5 bases each). CDR1 is SGHRS and CDR2 is YFSETQ in the germline V gene. The V end was cut by 5 bases, the J end by 3 bases, with 12 bases between. CDR3 length equals 14 residues. CDR3 sequence: CASRTGTIYNEQFF. In DNA, the CDR3 is TGCGCCAGCAGGACCGGGACGATCTACAATGAGCAGTTCTTC.

The rearrangement uses TRBV28 and TRBJ2-1; D unresolved. This CDR3 spans 13 amino acids. Germline V CDR1 and CDR2: MDHEN, SYDVKM. Between the trimmed V and J ends, which lost 10 bases and 0 bases, there was a span of 10 bases. CDR3 loop: CATAGGSYNEQFF. The CDR3 nucleotides are TGTGCCACCGCTGGCGGCTCCTACAATGAGCAGTTCTTC.

The V and J genes are TRBV11-2 and TRBJ2-7; weak D call: TRBD2 (6 bases). The V end was cut by 5 bases, the J end by 0 bases, with 14 bases between. The length of the CDR3 is 15 residues. Germline V gene lookup returns CDR1 SGHAT and CDR2 FQNNGV. As DNA, the CDR3 is TGTGCCAGCAGCCTTGGGACTGGAGTCTCCTACGAGCAGTACTTC. It translates to CASSLGTGVSYEQYF.

The V call is TRBV9, the J call TRBJ2-1, with D possibly matching TRBD1 (6 bases). Trimming took 4 bases from V and 4 from J, leaving 18 bases between them. Germline CDR1 reads SGDLS; CDR2 reads YYNGEE. The CDR3 is 16 residues long. In DNA, the CDR3 is TGTGCCAGCAGCCTCCCTAGGGGGTCCCCTTACAATGAGCAGTTCTTC. This translates into CASSLPRGSPYNEQFF.